One sample yielded the 20 T cell receptor beta chains listed below, sequenced in a study of CD8 T cells in ankylosing spondylitis. TCRdb ran MiXCR on the 5' RACE reads and lists one entry per CDR3 protein. The sample yields around 150,000 distinct CDR3 sequences, about 18% seen once. Specimen: blood, either unsorted or a sorted T cell fraction (not recorded which). The origin of the receptors is a male donor with ankylosing spondylitis or in good health (not recorded which).

This clonotype occurred many times. This chain links TRBV20-1 with TRBJ2-7; 7 bases map to TRBD2. The CDR3 is made up of 14 amino acids. J was trimmed by 0 bases and V by 6 bases; bases with no gene match: 8. Germline V gives CDR1 DFQATT, CDR2 SNEGSKA (reference sequence). The CDR3 sequence is CSALLAANSYEQYF. The CDR3 bases are TGCAGTGCACTGCTAGCGGCGAACTCCTACGAGCAGTACTTC.

In this sample, this clonotype turned up a few times. This chain connects TRBV29-1 to TRBJ2-2, with 8 bases identical to TRBD1. J gave up 6 bases and V 6 bases, and 9 bases lay outside the gene matches. The length of the CDR3 is 14 residues. Germline lookup yields CDR1 SQVTM and CDR2 ANQGSEA. The CDR3 protein is CSVAGTGGPGELFF. CDR3 bases: TGCAGCGTGGCCGGGACAGGCGGGCCCGGGGAGCTGTTTTTT.

V gene TRBV19 combines with J gene TRBJ2-7, with 8 positions matching TRBD1. This CDR3 is 15 amino acids long. With 5 bases clipped from V and 3 bases from J, the junction kept 9 bases outside the gene matches. Germline V gene lookup returns CDR1 LNHDA and CDR2 SQIVND (reference sequence). The CDR3 protein is CASSPRTGSRYEQYF. The CDR3 region has the DNA TGTGCCAGTAGTCCAAGGACAGGGTCTCGCTACGAGCAGTACTTC.

This clonotype showed up many times. V usage is TRBV27 and J usage is TRBJ2-7; no reliable D call. Trimming removed 8 bases from V and 3 bases from J, with 5 bases in between. Germline V gives CDR1 MNHEY, CDR2 SMNVEV (reference sequence). This CDR3 is 10 amino acids long. CDR3: CASGDYEQYF. As DNA, the CDR3 is TGTGCCAGCGGGGACTACGAGCAGTACTTC.

Many counts were recorded for this clonotype. The genes are TRBV20-1 and TRBJ1-5; maybe TRBD1 (5 bases). Germline values: CDR1 DFQATT, CDR2 SNEGSKA (reference sequence). The CDR3 has 13 amino acids. Deletions cut 6 bases from V and 5 bases from J, with 14 bases between. The CDR3: CSARRTQHQPQHF. The CDR3 bases are TGCAGTGCCAGGAGGACACAACATCAGCCCCAGCATTTT.

This clonotype was detected only a few times. The rearrangement links TRBV10-3 to TRBJ2-2; D is uncertain. Germline CDR1 reads ENHRY; CDR2 reads SYGVKD. V was clipped by 4 bases and J by 4 bases, with 4 bases between them. The CDR3 is made up of 12 amino acids. The CDR3: CAISVGTGELFF. DNA for the CDR3: TGTGCCATCAGTGTCGGCACCGGGGAGCTGTTTTTT.

The rearrangement joins TRBV7-2 to TRBJ2-1, with D hard to call. This CDR3 is 13 amino acids long. V lost 1 base to trimming and J lost 7 bases, with 8 bases between them. Germline V gene sequence: CDR1 SGHTA, CDR2 FQGNSA. This CDR3 reads CASSLVWSNEQFF. The CDR3 DNA follows: TGTGCCAGCAGCTTAGTTTGGAGTAATGAGCAGTTCTTC.

This clonotype was detected many times. This chain connects TRBV7-2 to TRBJ2-4, with D maybe TRBD2 (5 bases). Trimming cost V 1 base and J 0 bases, with 10 bases left between them. Germline values: CDR1 SGHTA, CDR2 FQGNSA. The CDR3 is 16 amino acids. The CDR3 DNA reads as TGTGCCAGCAGCTTAGATGCGGGTCGAGCCAAAAACATTCAGTACTTC. Translation: CASSLDAGRAKNIQYF. Full variable domain (rest looked up from reference TRBV7-2 and TRBJ2-4): GAGVSQSPSNKVTEKGKDVELRCDPISGHTALYWYRQSLGQGLEFLIYFQGNSAPDKSGLPSDRFSAERTGGSVSTLTIQRTQQEDSAVYLCASSLDAGRAKNIQYFGAGTRLSVL.

This clonotype was observed many times. This rearrangement joins TRBV18 to TRBJ2-3; 7 nucleotides align to TRBD2. This CDR3 has 16 residues. CDR1 is KGHSH, CDR2 LQKENI, per germline. The V segment lost 3 bases and the J segment 2 bases; nucleotides outside the gene matches: 8. CDR3 residues: CASSPGREPPTDTQYF. The CDR3 nucleotides read TGTGCCAGCTCACCGGGGCGGGAGCCCCCCACAGATACGCAGTATTTT.

The chain couples TRBV6-1 to TRBJ1-5, with 7 bases matching TRBD1. CDR1 is MNHNS, CDR2 SASEGT, per germline. Germline trimming cut 7 bases from V and 5 bases from J; bases unmatched to any gene: 8. The CDR3 is made up of 14 amino acids. This chain's CDR3 is CASIADREDQPQHF. CDR3 sequence (DNA): TGTGCCAGCATTGCCGACAGGGAAGATCAGCCCCAGCATTTT.

In its sample, this clonotype was seen many times. The V and J genes are TRBV19 and TRBJ2-3; D is unclear. CDR1 and CDR2 from the germline V gene are LNHDA and SQIVND (reference sequence). This CDR3 has 15 amino acids. V dropped 6 bases and J dropped 3 bases, with 16 bases sitting between them. The chain's CDR3 is CASRLWQSRTDTQYF. The CDR3 nucleotides read TGTGCCAGTAGATTGTGGCAATCACGAACAGATACGCAGTATTTT.

The chain couples TRBV29-1 to TRBJ1-1; 8 nucleotides align to TRBD1. V trimming: 6 bases; J trimming: 3 bases; junction bases outside the gene matches: 9. The CDR3 consists of 14 residues. Germline values: CDR1 SQVTM, CDR2 ANQGSEA. This CDR3 reads CSVNPGQGDTEAFF. DNA of the CDR3: TGCAGCGTCAACCCCGGACAGGGAGACACTGAAGCTTTCTTT.

This clonotype was detected a few times. V and J are TRBV12-3 or TRBV12-4 and TRBJ2-7; D is possibly TRBD2 (6 bases). Trimming removed 2 bases from V and 3 bases from J, with 8 bases in between. This CDR3 comprises 13 residues. The CDR3 DNA is TGTGCCAGCAGTTTATGGGGAGGCTACGAGCAGTACTTC. As protein: CASSLWGGYEQYF.

This clonotype turned up a few times. V is TRBV28 and J is TRBJ2-1, with TRBD2 matching 11 bases. The junction had 7 bases not matched to a gene; V was cut back by 5 bases and J by 1 base. The CDR3 contains 17 residues. Per germline, CDR1 MDHEN and CDR2 SYDVKM. Written as DNA, the CDR3 is TGTGCCAGCAGTCCTACTAGCGGGAGTAGGTCCTACAATGAGCAGTTCTTC. Translated, it gives CASSPTSGSRSYNEQFF.

This clonotype came up many times. The rearrangement joins TRBV20-1 to TRBJ1-6; 10 nucleotides align to TRBD1. The CDR3 spans 15 residues. V shed 6 bases, J shed 7 bases, and the junction held 9 bases outside the gene matches. Germline lookup yields CDR1 DFQATT and CDR2 SNEGSKA (reference sequence). CDR3 sequence: CSAPGTGVLNSPLHF. The DNA for the CDR3 is TGCAGTGCCCCCGGGACAGGGGTCCTCAATTCACCCCTCCACTTT.

This clonotype was detected many times. The gene calls are TRBV7-9 and TRBJ2-7, with D perhaps being TRBD1 or TRBD2 (6 bases each). The V and J ends lost 1 base and 0 bases respectively, with 10 bases between them. The CDR3 runs to 15 residues. Germline CDR1 reads SEHNR; CDR2 reads FQNEAQ (reference sequence). The CDR3 protein is CASSLVGGYSYEQYF. CDR3 DNA: TGTGCCAGCAGCTTAGTCGGGGGCTACTCCTACGAGCAGTACTTC.

V is TRBV28 and J is TRBJ1-5; D call uncertain. The ends were cut back, 3 bases at V and 2 bases at J, with 11 bases in the middle. Germline V gene lookup returns CDR1 MDHEN and CDR2 SYDVKM. CDR3 length: 15 amino acids. This CDR3 is CASSFWPPGNQPQHF. DNA for the CDR3: TGTGCCAGCAGTTTTTGGCCGCCCGGCAATCAGCCCCAGCATTTT.

The V gene is TRBV10-3, the J gene TRBJ2-5; no clear D. Germline CDR1 is ENHRY and CDR2 is SYGVKD. Trimming removed 9 bases at V and 5 bases at J, with 31 bases between. The CDR3 has 18 residues. CDR3 sequence: CAMKERNRTRGGEETQYF. The CDR3 nucleotides read TGTGCCATGAAGGAACGGAATAGGACCCGCGGCGGTGAGGAGACCCAGTACTTC.

The chain links TRBV29-1 to TRBJ2-1, with D perhaps matching TRBD2 (6 bases). This CDR3 spans 12 amino acids. V was shortened by 7 bases and J by 3 bases, with 10 bases between the two germline ends. Germline loops: CDR1 SQVTM, CDR2 ANQGSEA. CDR3 loop: CSAGLSYNEQFF. The CDR3 DNA reads as TGCAGCGCGGGACTCAGCTACAATGAGCAGTTCTTC.

This clonotype was counted only a few times. The chain couples TRBV29-1 to TRBJ2-7; D remains ambiguous. V was shortened by 2 bases and J by 2 bases, with 7 bases between the two germline ends. Germline V gives CDR1 SQVTM, CDR2 ANQGSEA. The CDR3 loop spans 12 amino acids. The CDR3, as DNA: TGCAGCGTTGAAAAGGGCGCCTACGAGCAGTACTTC. Protein sequence: CSVEKGAYEQYF.